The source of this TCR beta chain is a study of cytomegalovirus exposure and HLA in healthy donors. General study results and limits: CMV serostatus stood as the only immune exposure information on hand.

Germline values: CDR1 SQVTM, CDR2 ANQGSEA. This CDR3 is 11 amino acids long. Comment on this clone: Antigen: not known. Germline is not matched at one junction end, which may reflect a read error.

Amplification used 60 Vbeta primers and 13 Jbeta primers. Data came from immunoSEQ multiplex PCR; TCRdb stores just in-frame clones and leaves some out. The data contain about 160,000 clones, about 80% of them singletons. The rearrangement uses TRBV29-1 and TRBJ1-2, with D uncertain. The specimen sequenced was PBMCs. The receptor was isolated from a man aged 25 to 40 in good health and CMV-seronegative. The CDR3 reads CLGGNNYGYTF. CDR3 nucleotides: TGTCTTGGAGGGAATAACTATGGCTACACCTTC.